These T cell receptor beta chains were read from a single sample in a study of Ad26.COV2.S vaccination and SARS-CoV-2 variants. Sequenced by immunoSEQ multiplex PCR; TCRdb stores in-frame clones only, minus some. The sample includes 430,000 or so clones, 75% to 95% of them seen just once. The sequenced sample was peripheral blood, obtained in a trial of Ad26.COV2.S vaccine versus placebo. The source of these receptors is a person aged 18-60 years who received the Ad26.COV2.S COVID-19 vaccine or a placebo. Each CDR3 is given with its conserved first and last residue. A D gene is named only where the DNA matches it firmly. Rows give clone size only sometimes, using once, few, many, or a class for an expanded clone.

clone_size | j_call | v_call | d_call | cdr3_aa | cdr3_nt
. | TRBJ2-1 | TRBV12-5 | . | CASGLGGSLFF | TGTGCTAGTGGTTTAGGGGGGAGCCTGTTCTTC
. | TRBJ1-5 | TRBV6-5 | TRBD1 | CASSYSWTGNQPQHF | TGTGCCAGCAGTTACTCGTGGACAGGGAATCAGCCCCAGCATTTT
. | TRBJ1-2 | TRBV7-9 | . | CASSFVDGYTF | TGTGCCAGCAGCTTTGTAGATGGCTACACCTTC
. | TRBJ2-1 | TRBV9 | . | CASSVGEYNEQFF | TGTGCCAGCAGCGTAGGGGAGTACAATGAGCAGTTCTTC
. | TRBJ2-1 | TRBV28 | . | CASLSGQLYYNEQFF | TGTGCCAGTTTGAGTGGACAGTTGTACTACAATGAGCAGTTCTTC
. | TRBJ2-5 | TRBV7-9 | . | CASSFPGVETQYF | TGTGCCAGCAGCTTCCCGGGAGTAGAGACCCAGTACTTC
. | TRBJ2-3 | TRBV5-1 | . | CASRVGGRYSPSTDTQYF | TGCGCCAGCAGAGTGGGCGGCAGATACTCCCCTAGCACAGATACGCAGTATTTT
few | TRBJ1-6 | TRBV28 | . | CASRYEGWDSPLHF | TGTGCCAGCAGATATGAGGGGTGGGATTCACCCCTCCACTTT
. | TRBJ2-5 | TRBV30 | . | CAWSARVGETQYF | TGTGCCTGGAGCGCGCGGGTGGGTGAGACCCAGTACTTC
. | TRBJ1-5 | TRBV7-8 | . | CASSPLDSSNQPQHF | TGTGCCAGCAGCCCACTGGACAGTAGCAATCAGCCCCAGCATTTT
once | TRBJ2-3 | TRBV15 | . | CATSRDRWKNTDTQYF | TGTGCCACCAGCAGAGATCGCTGGAAAAACACAGATACGCAGTATTTT
. | TRBJ2-1 | TRBV4-1 | . | CASSQPWEQQFF | TGCGCCAGCAGCCAACCTTGGGAGCAGCAGTTCTTC
. | TRBJ2-7 | TRBV27 | . | CASSFAAGSSYEQYF | TGTGCCAGCAGTTTCGCGGCGGGAAGCTCCTACGAGCAGTACTTC
. | TRBJ2-1 | TRBV7-9 | TRBD2 | CASSSIGTSGRHAYNEQFF | TGTGCCAGCAGCTCCATAGGGACTAGCGGGAGACATGCCTACAATGAGCAGTTCTTC
. | TRBJ2-7 | TRBV18 | . | CASSLSSDVSYEQYF | TGTGCCAGCTCGCTCTCTAGCGACGTTTCCTACGAGCAGTACTTC
. | TRBJ1-1 | TRBV7-2 | TRBD1 | CASSLQGAGTEAFF | TGTGCCAGCAGCTTACAGGGGGCTGGCACTGAAGCTTTCTTT
medium-sized | TRBJ2-2 | TRBV19 | TRBD2 | CASSISGGGTGELFF | TGTGCCAGTAGTATTTCGGGAGGGGGCACCGGGGAGCTGTTTTTT
. | TRBJ2-7 | TRBV6-6 | TRBD1 | CASSDRGPVEQYF | TGTGCCAGCAGTGACAGGGGGCCTGTCGAGCAGTACTTC
few | TRBJ1-6 | TRBV4-2 | TRBD1 | CASSQDRGYNSPLHF | TGTGCCAGCAGCCAAGACAGGGGGTATAATTCACCCCTCCACTTT
. | TRBJ1-4 | TRBV5-1 | . | CASSPNGAVNEKLFF | TGCGCCAGCAGCCCAAACGGGGCCGTTAATGAAAAACTGTTTTTT
. | TRBJ2-1 | TRBV11-2 | . | CASSSRGDPSYNEQFF | TGTGCCAGCAGCTCAAGGGGGGACCCTTCCTACAATGAGCAGTTCTTC
. | TRBJ2-1 | TRBV2 | . | CASKGGRSSSYNEQFF | TGTGCCAGCAAAGGCGGCAGATCAAGCTCCTACAATGAGCAGTTCTTC
few | TRBJ2-7 | TRBV10-3 | . | CAIRDSTVSEQYF | TGTGCCATCAGGGACTCGACAGTCTCCGAGCAGTACTTC
. | TRBJ1-2 | TRBV6-5 | TRBD1 | CASRIDRDYGYTF | TGTGCCAGCAGAATCGACAGGGACTATGGCTACACCTTC
. | TRBJ1-6 | TRBV7-9 | . | CASSFTGKLLHF | TGTGCCAGCAGCTTCACAGGGAAATTACTCCACTTT
. | TRBJ2-3 | TRBV5-5 | . | CASTFGSGLASTDTQYF | .
. | TRBJ2-1 | TRBV7-8 | . | CASSLGGRPQSSYNEQFF | TGTGCCAGCAGCTTAGGGGGGCGACCTCAGAGCTCCTACAATGAGCAGTTCTTC
. | TRBJ2-1 | TRBV19 | . | CASSIERSSYNEQFF | TGTGCCAGTAGTATAGAGCGTAGCTCCTACAATGAGCAGTTCTTC
. | TRBJ2-2 | TRBV19 | . | CASSSPGGVIASGELFF | TGTGCCAGTAGTAGCCCCGGCGGGGTGATAGCGTCCGGGGAGCTGTTTTTT
. | TRBJ1-1 | TRBV5-3 | . | CARSKIGGDDTEAFF | TGTGCCAGAAGCAAGATTGGGGGCGACGACACTGAAGCTTTCTTT
. | TRBJ1-5 | TRBV27 | TRBD1 | CASSLTWGQGYQPQHF | TGTGCCAGCAGCCTTACCTGGGGACAGGGTTATCAGCCCCAGCATTTT
. | TRBJ2-7 | TRBV4-3 | TRBD1 | CASSQDGTGGSYEQYF | TGCGCCAGCAGCCAAGACGGGACAGGGGGATCCTACGAGCAGTACTTC
. | TRBJ2-3 | TRBV6-5 | . | CASRLTRVNDTQYF | TGTGCCAGCAGGTTGACTAGGGTTAATGATACGCAGTATTTT
few | TRBJ1-5 | TRBV19 | . | CASSIDRLGSNQPQHF | TGTGCCAGTAGTATAGACAGGTTAGGGAGCAATCAGCCCCAGCATTTT
. | TRBJ2-7 | TRBV13 | TRBD2 | CASSLGSSGSGYEQYF | TGTGCCAGCAGCTTAGGGTCCAGCGGGAGTGGATACGAGCAGTACTTC
. | TRBJ2-3 | TRBV2 | TRBD1 | CASSETTGTGSTDTQYF | TGTGCCAGCAGTGAAACGACCGGGACAGGGAGCACAGATACGCAGTATTTT
. | TRBJ2-7 | TRBV6-5 | TRBD2 | CASSYEPGGYEQYF | TGTGCCAGCAGTTACGAACCGGGAGGCTACGAGCAGTACTTC
. | TRBJ1-1 | TRBV3-1/TRBV3-2 | . | CASSQNWAYTEAFF | TGTGCCAGCAGCCAAAATTGGGCCTACACTGAAGCTTTCTTT
. | TRBJ2-7 | TRBV27 | TRBD2 | CASSFSAAGGYEQYF | TGTGCCAGCAGTTTCTCCGCAGCGGGAGGCTACGAGCAGTACTTC